One and the same sample provided the 16 T cell receptor beta chains below, sequenced in a study of blood T cell repertoires in COVID-19. TCRdb's table, derived via immunoSEQ multiplex PCR, lists solely in-frame clones and lacks some. In the table there are 150,000 or so clones, about 76% of which are singletons. Sequencing was carried out using peripheral blood. These receptor sequences come from a woman aged 70 to 79 with COVID-19, enrolled during active disease.

This sequence joins TRBV2 and TRBJ1-4, with a possible D match to TRBD1 (5 bases). Deletions cut 7 bases from V and 5 bases from J, with 14 bases between. This CDR3 has 14 residues. Per the germline V gene, CDR1 is SNHLY and CDR2 is FYNNEI. CDR3 protein: CASMMTVINEKLFF. CDR3 nucleotide sequence: TGTGCCAGCATGATGACAGTGATCAATGAAAAACTGTTTTTT.

This clone was found once. The chain recombines TRBV5-8 with TRBJ2-3, with 7 bases that match TRBD2. Per germline, CDR1 SGHTS and CDR2 YDEGEE. This CDR3 region has 16 residues. J lost 5 bases, V lost 1 base, and 10 bases had no gene match. CDR3 nucleotides: TGTGCCAGCAGCTTGCGGCTAGCGGCGGTGGGAGATACGCAGTATTTT. Its protein is CASSLRLAAVGDTQYF.

J is TRBJ2-5 and V is TRBV9; 7 bases fit TRBD2. Gene TRBJ2-7 matches the end of the DNA better, so the J call may be wrong. CDR1 SGDLS and CDR2 YYNGEE come from the germline V gene. CDR3 length: 16 residues. The CDR3 region has the DNA TGTGCCAGCAGCCCCCCCGCCGCTAGCGGCACCTACGAGCAGTACTTC. Amino acid sequence: CASSPPAASGTYEQYF.

This chain links TRBV6-5 with TRBJ1-2, with 10 positions matching TRBD1. The CDR3 length is 15 residues. J gave up 1 base and V 5 bases, and 4 bases lay outside the gene matches. Germline V lookup: CDR1 MNHEY, CDR2 SVGAGI. The CDR3 sequence: CASSPTGGGNYGYTF. Written as DNA, the CDR3 is TGTGCCAGCAGTCCGACAGGGGGCGGTAACTATGGCTACACCTTC.

This clone was seen once. The chain couples TRBV5-1 to TRBJ2-5, with 11 nucleotides matching TRBD1. The length of the CDR3 is 13 residues. Germline CDR1 reads SGHRS; CDR2 reads YFSETQ. V shed 7 bases, J shed 5 bases, and the junction held 4 bases outside the gene matches. This CDR3 reads CASGQGARETQYF. In DNA form, the CDR3 reads TGCGCCAGCGGACAGGGGGCGAGGGAGACCCAGTACTTC. The full variable domain, rest sourced from reference TRBV5-1 and TRBJ2-5, is KAGVTQTPRYLIKTRGQQVTLSCSPISGHRSVSWYQQTPGQGLQFLFEYFSETQRNKGNFPGRFSGRQFSNSRSEMNVSTLELGDSALYLCASGQGARETQYFGPGTRLLVL.

This clone was picked up one time. This chain connects TRBV19 to TRBJ1-3; possible D gene TRBD1, 6 bases. Germline V gene sequence: CDR1 LNHDA, CDR2 SQIVND (reference sequence). The CDR3 contains 15 residues. With 7 bases removed from V and 6 bases from J, the gap between germline ends came to 19 bases. CDR3 amino acids: CASTFDGTRLNTIYF. In DNA form, the CDR3 reads TGTGCCAGTACCTTCGATGGGACACGCCTAAACACCATATATTTT.

Regarding this clone: A read error may produce the germline difference seen at one junction end. The chain combines TRBV7-7 with TRBJ2-1; TRBD1 aligns across 7 bases. The CDR3 is 13 amino acids. Germline CDR1 reads SSHAT; CDR2 reads FNYEAQ (reference sequence). The CDR3 DNA reads as TGTGCTAGCAGCCCCGACAGGGTGAATGAGCAGTTCTTC. Protein sequence: CASSPDRVNEQFF.

V is TRBV5-5 and J is TRBJ2-5, with 11 positions matching TRBD2. The CDR3 is 15 amino acids. The V gene end was trimmed by 4 bases and the J gene end by 2 bases; junction bases not matched to a gene: 4. Germline CDR1 SGHKS, CDR2 YYEKEE (reference sequence). The CDR3 nucleotides are TGTGCCAGCAGCGGGACTAGCGGTGAACAAGAGACCCAGTACTTC. Protein: CASSGTSGEQETQYF.

The chain employs TRBV1 and TRBJ2-7; TRBD2 was called by the table and not checked on the DNA. TRBV1 is annotated as a pseudogene. The length of the CDR3 is 17 residues. Written as DNA, the CDR3 is TGCACCAGCAACCAAAACCCGCCGGCTAGCCACTCCTACGAGCAGTACTTC. Amino acids: CTSNQNPPASHSYEQYF.

The chain carries TRBV7-2 and TRBJ2-5; 7 bases fit TRBD2. V lost 5 bases and J lost 1; bases outside the gene matches: 4. Per the germline V gene, CDR1 is SGHTA and CDR2 is FQGNSA. There are 14 residues in the CDR3. This CDR3 is CASSRSGAQETQYF. The CDR3 bases are TGTGCCAGCAGCCGGAGCGGGGCCCAAGAGACCCAGTACTTC. The whole variable domain, filled in from reference TRBV7-2 and TRBJ2-5, reads GAGVSQSPSNKVTEKGKDVELRCDPISGHTALYWYRQSLGQGLEFLIYFQGNSAPDKSGLPSDRFSAERTGGSVSTLTIQRTQQEDSAVYLCASSRSGAQETQYFGPGTRLLVL.

A word on this clone: This same CDR3 is encoded by further DNA sequences in the sample. This sequence joins TRBV10-3 and TRBJ1-1; D may be TRBD1 (5 bases). Trimming removed 7 bases at V and 5 bases at J, with 14 bases between. CDR1 is ENHRY, CDR2 SYGVKD, per germline. CDR3 length: 13 residues. The CDR3 reads CAIKGTGTTEAFF. DNA of the CDR3: TGTGCCATCAAGGGCACAGGAACTACTGAAGCTTTCTTT.

This clone came up a few times. This chain joins TRBV6-5 and TRBJ2-1; weak D call: TRBD1 (5 bases). V was shortened by 5 bases and J by 3 bases, with 14 bases between the two germline ends. This CDR3 has 15 residues. CDR1 MNHEY and CDR2 SVGAGI come from the germline V gene. The CDR3 DNA reads as TGTGCCAGCAGTACCGGAAGGGGAAGCTACAATGAGCAGTTCTTC. Protein sequence: CASSTGRGSYNEQFF.

Within the sample, this clone is medium-sized. The V call is TRBV7-2, the J call TRBJ2-5; D is undetermined. This CDR3 region has 13 residues. Germline assignment: CDR1 SGHTA and CDR2 FQGNSA. The V end lost 8 bases, the J end lost 2 bases, and 12 bases lay between the germline ends. The CDR3, as DNA: TGTGCCAGCGGCCCAGACATACAAGAGACCCAGTACTTC. Protein sequence: CASGPDIQETQYF.

The chain has TRBV4-3 and TRBJ1-2; TRBD1 matches at 7 bases. The CDR3 consists of 11 residues. The V gene end was trimmed by 9 bases and the J gene end by 6 bases; junction bases not matched to a gene: 4. Per the germline V gene, CDR1 is LGHNA and CDR2 is YSLEER. The CDR3 DNA is TGCGCCAGGCCAGGGGGGCATGGCTACACCTTC. This gives the protein CARPGGHGYTF.

This clone was detected a few times. The chain combines TRBV6-1 with TRBJ1-2; D perhaps matches TRBD1 (5 bases). The CDR3 has 16 amino acids. Germline CDR1 and CDR2: MNHNS and SASEGT. The V end was cut by 3 bases, the J end by 1 base, with 15 bases between. The CDR3 region is CASSDVRREGNYGYTF. DNA for the CDR3: TGTGCCAGCAGTGACGTCCGCAGGGAGGGTAACTATGGCTACACCTTC.

The chain joins TRBV28 to TRBJ1-2; TRBD1 agrees at 8 bases. J lost 4 bases, V lost 6 bases, and 10 bases had no gene match. The CDR3 sequence is 15 residues long. Per germline, CDR1 MDHEN and CDR2 SYDVKM. This CDR3 reads CASSRGQVQGYGYTF. The DNA of the CDR3 is TGTGCCAGCAGCCGGGGACAGGTACAGGGCTATGGCTACACCTTC.